This T cell receptor beta chain derives from a study of blood T cell repertoires in COVID-19 (TCRdb year 2020). In the study overall: The collaborator samples originated in the United States, Italy and Spain and spanned the acute and convalescent phases of COVID-19. The prospective study material was composed of cDNA or gDNA derived from T cells, B-cell-depleted T cells, or PBMCs. A de-identified subject ID, COVID-19 status, age in years and sex were almost always included in the sample metadata. The dataset comprised deeply sampled blood TCRbeta repertoires from subjects exposed to, actively infected with, or recovered from COVID-19. A freely available public database, intended as a resource for researchers studying the immune response to SARS-CoV-2, is where the repertoires were released. HLA class I and class II types, where available, came from metadata supplied by the sample provider rather than from assay-based typing. The samples were drawn from two sources: the first 160 participants of the ongoing ImmuneRACE study, and fewer than 1,500 subjects contributed by 6 global collaborators. The research as a whole found: Clinical and demographic metadata were provided uncurated, with the amount varying by source and participant.

The collaborating institutions used their own protocols to collect whole blood in K2EDTA tubes. For TCRbeta analysis, collaborators shipped samples as frozen whole blood, isolated PBMCs, or DNA extracted from either of those sample types. TCRbeta CDR3 regions were amplified from genomic DNA by means of the immunoSEQ Assay, a bias-controlled multiplex PCR. Per the original workflow: Nucleated cell counts per sample were estimated from amplification of reference gene primers within the assay. To quantify the absolute abundance of each unique TCRbeta CDR3 rearrangement, sequence reads were collapsed and filtered. Productive Simpson clonality was computed per sample as the square root of Simpson's diversity index over productive rearrangements. Sourced from immuneACCESS, this table was stored by TCRdb with only in-frame sequences that have V and J called. A share of the clones is absent; for the studies checked, an unresolved V gene accounts for under half, and the remainder has no known explanation. V and J calls and clone size are those listed in that table; D and trimming were worked out from the DNA. Recorded for this sample are over 300,000 clones; 85% of them occurred a single time. Of the sample, roughly 7.8% falls within the top ten clones.

In regard to this clone: It has no known antigen specificity. No base qualities exist here, and no much larger clone lies one base off it.

The origin of this receptor is a human donor in a cohort sampled during active COVID-19. Sequenced sample: peripheral blood.

The nucleotides read TGTGCCAGCAGCCAAGATGGGGGACAGGAAGATCAGCCCCAGCATTTT. Its amino acids are CASSQDGGQEDQPQHF. This receptor chain uses TRBV4-2 and TRBJ1-5; 8 middle bases align to TRBD1. CDR1 and CDR2 were assigned from the germline V gene as LGHNA and YNFKEQ. The germline V and J ends show losses of 0 bases and 5 bases respectively, and no gene match explains 6 bases of the junction. The CDR3, cysteine through phenylalanine, is 16 amino acids long. Only CDR3 DNA remains: 48 bases, in frame from the first base.